This record looks at one T cell receptor beta chain sequence and its context. No antigen is known for it. CD25-based Treg depletion was applied to purified naive CD4+ T cells. Study-level findings and limits: Tumor memory CD4+ T cell TCR gene usage was found to cluster with blood and lymph node memory CD4+ cells and with lymph node naive CD4+ cells.

Full-length variable regions came from constant-region reverse primers plus semi-nested Nested Universal Primer A PCR. In TCRdb, the 5' RACE reads were re-called with MiXCR into one record per CDR3 protein. The profile covers under 35,000 distinct CDR3 sequences, with about 28% appearing a single time and around 3.5% taken by the ten largest. The CDR3 covers 15 residues. V lost 5 bases and J lost 1; bases outside the gene matches: 4. The germline gives CDR1 MNHEY, CDR2 SVGAGI. Sequenced sample: naive CD4+ T cells sorted from a lymph node. Subset given: naive CD4+ T cells, CD4+CD45RA+CD25-. The genes are TRBV6-5 and TRBJ2-3, with 9 bases that match TRBD2. The receptor was isolated from a female donor with breast cancer. The CDR3 region has the DNA TGTGCCAGCAGTCCAGCGGGGGGACGCACAGATACGCAGTATTTT. As protein: CASSPAGGRTDTQYF.